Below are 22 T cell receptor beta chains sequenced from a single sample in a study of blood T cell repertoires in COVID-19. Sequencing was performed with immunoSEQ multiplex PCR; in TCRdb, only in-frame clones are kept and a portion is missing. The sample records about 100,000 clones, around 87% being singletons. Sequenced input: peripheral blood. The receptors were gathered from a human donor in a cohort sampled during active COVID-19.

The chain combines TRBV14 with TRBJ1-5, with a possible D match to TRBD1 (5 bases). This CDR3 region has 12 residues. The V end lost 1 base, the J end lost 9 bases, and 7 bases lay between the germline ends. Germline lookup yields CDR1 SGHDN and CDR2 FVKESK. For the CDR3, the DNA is TGTGCCAGCAGCCAAGCAGGGTTGCCCCAGCATTTT. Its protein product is CASSQAGLPQHF.

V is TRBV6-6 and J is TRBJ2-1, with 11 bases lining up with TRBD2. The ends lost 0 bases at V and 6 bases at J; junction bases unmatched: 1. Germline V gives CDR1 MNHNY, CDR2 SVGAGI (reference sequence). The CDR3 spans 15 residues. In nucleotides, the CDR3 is TGTGCCAGCAGTTACTCTAGCGGGAGGGGCAATGAGCAGTTCTTC. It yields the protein CASSYSSGRGNEQFF.

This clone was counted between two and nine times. In DNA form, the CDR3 reads TGTGCCAGCAGTTACGACCCCCGGACAGGGGGGCAGAACACTGAAGCTTTCTTT. It yields the protein CASSYDPRTGGQNTEAFF. The chain recombines TRBV6-2 or TRBV6-3 with TRBJ1-1, with TRBD1 matching 10 bases. Germline V gene sequence: CDR1 MNHEY, CDR2 SVGEGT. The junction had 10 bases not matched to a gene; V was cut back by 2 bases and J by 1 base. The length of the CDR3 is 18 residues.

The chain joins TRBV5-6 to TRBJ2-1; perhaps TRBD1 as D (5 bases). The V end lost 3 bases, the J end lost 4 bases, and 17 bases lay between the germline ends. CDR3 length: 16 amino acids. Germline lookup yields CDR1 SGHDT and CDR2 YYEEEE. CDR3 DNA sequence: TGTGCCAGCAGCTCGATTATGGACACATTATACAATGAGCAGTTCTTC. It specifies CASSSIMDTLYNEQFF.

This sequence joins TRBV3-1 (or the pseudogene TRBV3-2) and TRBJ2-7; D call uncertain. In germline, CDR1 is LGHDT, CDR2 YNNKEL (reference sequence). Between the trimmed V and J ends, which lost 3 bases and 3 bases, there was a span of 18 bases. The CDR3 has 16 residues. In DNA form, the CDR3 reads TGTGCCAGCAGCCAGGCGGCGGCTAGTTTGTACTACGAGCAGTACTTC. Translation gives CASSQAAASLYYEQYF.

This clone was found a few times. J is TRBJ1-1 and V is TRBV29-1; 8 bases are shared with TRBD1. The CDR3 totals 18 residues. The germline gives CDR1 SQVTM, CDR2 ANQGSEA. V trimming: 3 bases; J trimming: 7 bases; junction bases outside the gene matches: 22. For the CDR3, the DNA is TGCAGCGTTGACGTTTCTTGGGGCAGGGGGCGGCCCCAGGATGAAGCTTTCTTT. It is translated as CSVDVSWGRGRPQDEAFF.

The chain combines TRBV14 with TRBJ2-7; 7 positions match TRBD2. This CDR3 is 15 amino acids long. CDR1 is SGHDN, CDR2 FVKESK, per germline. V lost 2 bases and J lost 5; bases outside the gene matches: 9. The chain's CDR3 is CASSQFSGLRDEQYF. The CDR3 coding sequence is TGTGCCAGCAGCCAATTTAGCGGGCTGAGGGACGAGCAGTACTTC.

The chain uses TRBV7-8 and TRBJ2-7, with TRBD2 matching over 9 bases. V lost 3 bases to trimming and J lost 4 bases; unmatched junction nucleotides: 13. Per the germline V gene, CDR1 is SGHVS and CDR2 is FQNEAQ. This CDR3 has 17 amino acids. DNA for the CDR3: TGTGCCAGCAGCTTGGCCCGGGTACTAGCGGGTCGTTACGAGCAGTACTTC. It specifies CASSLARVLAGRYEQYF.

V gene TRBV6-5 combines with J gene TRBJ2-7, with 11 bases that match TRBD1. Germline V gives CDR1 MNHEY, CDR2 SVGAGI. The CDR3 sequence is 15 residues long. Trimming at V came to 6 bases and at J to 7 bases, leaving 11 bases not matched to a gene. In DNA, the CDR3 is TGTGCCAGCAGCACCGGGACAGGGGGTAGAGAAGAGCAGTACTTC. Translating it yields CASSTGTGGREEQYF.

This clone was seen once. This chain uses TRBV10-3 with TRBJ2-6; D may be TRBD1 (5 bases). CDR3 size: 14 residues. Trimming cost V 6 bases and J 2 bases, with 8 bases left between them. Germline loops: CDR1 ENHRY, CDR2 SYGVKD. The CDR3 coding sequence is TGTGCCATCAGGACAGAACCTGGGGCCAACGTCCTGACTTTC. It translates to CAIRTEPGANVLTF.

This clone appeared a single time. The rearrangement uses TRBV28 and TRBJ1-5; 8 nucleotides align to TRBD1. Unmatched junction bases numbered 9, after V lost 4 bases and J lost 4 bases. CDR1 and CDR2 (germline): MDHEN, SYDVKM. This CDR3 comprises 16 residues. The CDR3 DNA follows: TGTGCCAGCAGTTCCCTCGGACAGGGTGGAAATCAGCCCCAGCATTTT. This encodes CASSSLGQGGNQPQHF.

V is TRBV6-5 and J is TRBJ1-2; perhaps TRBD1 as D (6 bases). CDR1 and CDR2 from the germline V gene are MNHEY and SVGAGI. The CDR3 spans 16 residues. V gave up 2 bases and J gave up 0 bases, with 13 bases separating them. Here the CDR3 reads CASSYVAGAANYGYTF. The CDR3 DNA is TGTGCCAGCAGTTACGTTGCGGGGGCAGCTAACTATGGCTACACCTTC.

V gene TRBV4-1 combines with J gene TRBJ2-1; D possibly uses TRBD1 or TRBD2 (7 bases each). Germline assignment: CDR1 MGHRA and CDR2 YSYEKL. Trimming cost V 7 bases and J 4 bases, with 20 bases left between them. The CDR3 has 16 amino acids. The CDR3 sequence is CASTQGGERYYNEQFF. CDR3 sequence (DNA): TGCGCCAGCACCCAGGGGGGGGAGCGCTATTACAATGAGCAGTTCTTC.

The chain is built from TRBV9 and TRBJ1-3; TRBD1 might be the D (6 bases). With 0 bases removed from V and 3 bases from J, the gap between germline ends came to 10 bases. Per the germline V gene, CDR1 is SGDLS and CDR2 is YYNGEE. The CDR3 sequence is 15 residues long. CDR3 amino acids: CASSVGNRDGNTIYF. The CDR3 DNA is TGTGCCAGCAGCGTAGGAAACAGGGATGGAAACACCATATATTTT.

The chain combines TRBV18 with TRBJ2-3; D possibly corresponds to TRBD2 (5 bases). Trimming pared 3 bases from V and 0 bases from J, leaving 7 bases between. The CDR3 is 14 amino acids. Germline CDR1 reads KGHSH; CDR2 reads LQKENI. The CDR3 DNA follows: TGTGCCAGCTCACCCAGGACTAGCACAGATACGCAGTATTTT. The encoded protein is CASSPRTSTDTQYF.

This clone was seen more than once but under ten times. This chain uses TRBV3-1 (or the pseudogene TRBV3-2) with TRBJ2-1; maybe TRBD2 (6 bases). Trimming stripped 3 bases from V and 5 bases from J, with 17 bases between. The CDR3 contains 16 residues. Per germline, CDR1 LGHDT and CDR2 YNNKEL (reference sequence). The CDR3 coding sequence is TGTGCCAGCAGCCAGGGCGTGGGGGGTCTAGACAATGAGCAGTTCTTC. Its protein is CASSQGVGGLDNEQFF.

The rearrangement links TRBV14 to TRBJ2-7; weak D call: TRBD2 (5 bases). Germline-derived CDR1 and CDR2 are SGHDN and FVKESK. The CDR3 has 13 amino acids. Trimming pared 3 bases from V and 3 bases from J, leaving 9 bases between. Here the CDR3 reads CASSQGAVYEQYF. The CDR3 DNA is TGTGCCAGCAGCCAGGGAGCAGTCTACGAGCAGTACTTC.

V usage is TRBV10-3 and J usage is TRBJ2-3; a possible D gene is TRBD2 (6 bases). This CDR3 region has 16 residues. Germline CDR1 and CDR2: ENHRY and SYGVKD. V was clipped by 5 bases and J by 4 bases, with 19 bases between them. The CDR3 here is CAISSGVAVYADTQYF. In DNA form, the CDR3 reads TGTGCCATCAGTTCGGGGGTTGCGGTATATGCAGATACGCAGTATTTT.

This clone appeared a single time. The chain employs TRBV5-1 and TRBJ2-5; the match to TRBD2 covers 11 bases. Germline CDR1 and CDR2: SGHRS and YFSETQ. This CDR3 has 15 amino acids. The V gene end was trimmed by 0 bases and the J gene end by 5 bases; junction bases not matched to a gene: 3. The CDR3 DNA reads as TGCGCCAGCAGCTTGGGGTCTAGCGGGAGGGAGACCCAGTACTTC. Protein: CASSLGSSGRETQYF.

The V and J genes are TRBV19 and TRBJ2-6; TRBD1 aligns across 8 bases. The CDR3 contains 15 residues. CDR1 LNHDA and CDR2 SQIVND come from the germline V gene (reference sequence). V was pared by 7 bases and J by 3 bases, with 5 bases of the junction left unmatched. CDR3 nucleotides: TGTGCCAGTAATCAGGACAGGGTTGGGGCCAACGTCCTGACTTTC. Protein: CASNQDRVGANVLTF.

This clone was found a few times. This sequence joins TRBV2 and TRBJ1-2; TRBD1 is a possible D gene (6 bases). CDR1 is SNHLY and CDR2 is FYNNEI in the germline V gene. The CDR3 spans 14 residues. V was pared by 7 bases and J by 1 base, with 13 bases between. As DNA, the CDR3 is TGTGCCAGCACCCCGGGACACAATAACTATGGCTACACCTTC. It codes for CASTPGHNNYGYTF.

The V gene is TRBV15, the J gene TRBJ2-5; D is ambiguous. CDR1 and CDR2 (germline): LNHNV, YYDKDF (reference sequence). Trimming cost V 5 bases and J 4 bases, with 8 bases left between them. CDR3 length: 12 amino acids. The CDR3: CATSSHGETQYF. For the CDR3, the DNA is TGTGCCACCAGCTCTCACGGAGAGACCCAGTACTTC.